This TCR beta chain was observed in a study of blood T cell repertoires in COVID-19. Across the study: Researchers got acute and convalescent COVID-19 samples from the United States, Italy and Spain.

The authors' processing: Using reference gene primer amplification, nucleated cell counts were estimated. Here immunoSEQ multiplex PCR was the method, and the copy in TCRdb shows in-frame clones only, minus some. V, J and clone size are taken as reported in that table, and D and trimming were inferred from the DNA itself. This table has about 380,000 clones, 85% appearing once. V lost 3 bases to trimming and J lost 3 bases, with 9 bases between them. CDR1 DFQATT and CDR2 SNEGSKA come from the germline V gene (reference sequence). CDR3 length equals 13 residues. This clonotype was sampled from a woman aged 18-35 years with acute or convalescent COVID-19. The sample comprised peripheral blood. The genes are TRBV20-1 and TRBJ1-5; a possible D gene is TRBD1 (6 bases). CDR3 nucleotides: TGCAGTGCTAGTTCAGGGGACAATCAGCCCCAGCATTTT. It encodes CSASSGDNQPQHF.